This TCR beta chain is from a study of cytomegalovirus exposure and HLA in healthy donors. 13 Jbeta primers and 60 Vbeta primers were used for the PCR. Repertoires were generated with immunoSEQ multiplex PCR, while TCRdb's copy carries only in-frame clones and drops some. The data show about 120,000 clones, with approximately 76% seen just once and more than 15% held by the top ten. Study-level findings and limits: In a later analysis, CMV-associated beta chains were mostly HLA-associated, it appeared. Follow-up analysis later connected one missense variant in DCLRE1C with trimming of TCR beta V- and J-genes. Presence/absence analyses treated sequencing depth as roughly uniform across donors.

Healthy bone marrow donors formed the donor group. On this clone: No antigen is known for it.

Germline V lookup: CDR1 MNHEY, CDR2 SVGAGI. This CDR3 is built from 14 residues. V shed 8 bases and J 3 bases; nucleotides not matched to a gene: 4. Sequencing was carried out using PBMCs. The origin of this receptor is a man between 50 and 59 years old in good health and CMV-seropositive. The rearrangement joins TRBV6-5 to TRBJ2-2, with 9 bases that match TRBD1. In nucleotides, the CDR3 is TGTGCCAGCGGGACAGGGCGGCACACCGGGGAGCTGTTTTTT. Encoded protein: CASGTGRHTGELFF.